This T cell receptor beta chain was sequenced for a study of PD-L1 blockade in urothelial cancer. Overall study context: Prior chemotherapy in patients spanned 0 to 3 regimens.

In each PCR, synthetic TCR analog templates were spiked in. Sequencing used immunoSEQ multiplex PCR; TCRdb keeps in-frame clones, though not all of them. The sample lists 85,000 to 100,000 clones; 85% to 95% were seen once. The CDR3 extends over 16 amino acids. Trimming removed 3 bases from V and 0 bases from J; junction bases left unmatched: 7. The V gene's germline CDR1 is SGDLS and CDR2 YYNGEE. Only a few counts were recorded for this clone. The chain recombines TRBV9 with TRBJ2-3, with 7 nucleotides matching TRBD2. Sample: PBMCs, taken around atezolizumab (anti-PD-L1) treatment. The sequence was collected from a man in his fifties or sixties with urothelial cancer. The CDR3 reads CASSAGTNPSTDTQYF. As DNA, the CDR3 is TGTGCCAGCAGCGCGGGGACTAACCCAAGCACAGATACGCAGTATTTT.